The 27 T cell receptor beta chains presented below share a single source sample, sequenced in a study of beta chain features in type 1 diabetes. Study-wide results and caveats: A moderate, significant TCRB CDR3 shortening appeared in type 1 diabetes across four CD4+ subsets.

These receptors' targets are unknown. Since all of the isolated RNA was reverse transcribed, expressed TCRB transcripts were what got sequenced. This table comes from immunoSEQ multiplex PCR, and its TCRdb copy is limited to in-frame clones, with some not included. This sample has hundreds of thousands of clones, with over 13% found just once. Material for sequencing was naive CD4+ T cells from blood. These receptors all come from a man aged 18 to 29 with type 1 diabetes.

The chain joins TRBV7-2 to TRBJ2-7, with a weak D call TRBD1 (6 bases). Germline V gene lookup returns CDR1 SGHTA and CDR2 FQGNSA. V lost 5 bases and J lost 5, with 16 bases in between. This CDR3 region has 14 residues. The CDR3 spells CASSISRGIDEQYF. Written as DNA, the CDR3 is TGTGCCAGCAGCATCTCCAGGGGAATTGACGAGCAGTACTTC.

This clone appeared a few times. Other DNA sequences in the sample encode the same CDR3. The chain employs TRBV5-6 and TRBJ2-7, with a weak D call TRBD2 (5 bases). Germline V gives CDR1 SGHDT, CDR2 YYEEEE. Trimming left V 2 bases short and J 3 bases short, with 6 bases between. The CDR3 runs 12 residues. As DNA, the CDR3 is TGTGCCAGCAGCTTTCGGGGCTACGAGCAGTACTTC. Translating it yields CASSFRGYEQYF.

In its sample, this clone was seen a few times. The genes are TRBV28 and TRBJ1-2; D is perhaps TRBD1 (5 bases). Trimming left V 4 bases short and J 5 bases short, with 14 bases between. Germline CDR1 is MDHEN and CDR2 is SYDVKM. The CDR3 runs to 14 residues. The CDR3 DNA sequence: TGTGCCAGCAGTTCCCCGGGACGGCAGTATGGCTACACCTTC. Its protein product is CASSSPGRQYGYTF.

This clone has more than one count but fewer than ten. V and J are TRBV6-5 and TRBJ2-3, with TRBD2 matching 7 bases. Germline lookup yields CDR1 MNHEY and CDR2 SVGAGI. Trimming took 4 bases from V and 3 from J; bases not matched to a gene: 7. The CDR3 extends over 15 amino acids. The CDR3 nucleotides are TGTGCCAGCAGTTGGCGGGGGATTCGTACAGATACGCAGTATTTT. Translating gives CASSWRGIRTDTQYF.

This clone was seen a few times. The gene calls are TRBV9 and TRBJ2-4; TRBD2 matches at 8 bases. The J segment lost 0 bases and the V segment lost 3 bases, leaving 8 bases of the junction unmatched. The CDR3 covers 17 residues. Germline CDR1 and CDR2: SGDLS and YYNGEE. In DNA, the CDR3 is TGTGCCAGCAGCGCCGGGAGGGGAGGACTAGCCAAAAACATTCAGTACTTC. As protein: CASSAGRGGLAKNIQYF.

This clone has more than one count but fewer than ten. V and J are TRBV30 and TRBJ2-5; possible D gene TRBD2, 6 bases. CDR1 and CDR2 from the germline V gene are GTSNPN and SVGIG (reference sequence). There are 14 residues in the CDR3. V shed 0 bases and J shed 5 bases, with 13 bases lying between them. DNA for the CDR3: TGTGCCTGGAGTGTACGACTAGTCGGGGAGACCCAGTACTTC. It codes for CAWSVRLVGETQYF.

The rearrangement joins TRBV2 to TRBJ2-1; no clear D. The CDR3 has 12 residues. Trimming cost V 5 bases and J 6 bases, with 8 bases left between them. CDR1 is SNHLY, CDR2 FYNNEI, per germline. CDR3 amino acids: CASSFGSNEQFF. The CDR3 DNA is TGTGCCAGCAGTTTTGGCAGCAATGAGCAGTTCTTC.

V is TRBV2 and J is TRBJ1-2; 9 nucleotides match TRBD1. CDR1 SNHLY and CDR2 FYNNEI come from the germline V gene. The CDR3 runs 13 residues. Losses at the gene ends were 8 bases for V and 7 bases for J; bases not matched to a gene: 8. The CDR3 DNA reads TGTGCCAGCGCCAGGACAGGGGAGGGTGGCTACACCTTC. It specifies CASARTGEGGYTF.

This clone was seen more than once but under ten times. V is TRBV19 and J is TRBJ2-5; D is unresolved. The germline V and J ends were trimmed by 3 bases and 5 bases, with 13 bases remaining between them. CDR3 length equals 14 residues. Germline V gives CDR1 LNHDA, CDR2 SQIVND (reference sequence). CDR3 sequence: CASSMRLEGETQYF. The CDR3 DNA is TGTGCCAGTAGTATGCGGTTGGAAGGGGAGACCCAGTACTTC.

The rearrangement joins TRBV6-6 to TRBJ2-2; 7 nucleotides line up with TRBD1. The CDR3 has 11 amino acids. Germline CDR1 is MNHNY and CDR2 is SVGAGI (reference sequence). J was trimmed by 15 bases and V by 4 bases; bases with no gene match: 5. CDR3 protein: CASSSSRGMFF. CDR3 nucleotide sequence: TGTGCCAGCAGTTCCTCCAGGGGGATGTTTTTT.

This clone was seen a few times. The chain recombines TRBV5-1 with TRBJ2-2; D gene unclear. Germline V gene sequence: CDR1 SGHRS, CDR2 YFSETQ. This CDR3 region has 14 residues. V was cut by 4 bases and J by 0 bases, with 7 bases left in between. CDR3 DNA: TGCGCCAGCAGCCAAGCAGCGAACACCGGGGAGCTGTTTTTT. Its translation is CASSQAANTGELFF.

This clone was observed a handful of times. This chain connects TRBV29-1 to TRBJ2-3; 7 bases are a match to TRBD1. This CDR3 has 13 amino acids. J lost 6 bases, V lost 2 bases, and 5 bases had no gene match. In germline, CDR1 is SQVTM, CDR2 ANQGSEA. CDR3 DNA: TGCAGCGTTGAAATACAGGGGTGGGATACGCAGTATTTT. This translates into CSVEIQGWDTQYF.

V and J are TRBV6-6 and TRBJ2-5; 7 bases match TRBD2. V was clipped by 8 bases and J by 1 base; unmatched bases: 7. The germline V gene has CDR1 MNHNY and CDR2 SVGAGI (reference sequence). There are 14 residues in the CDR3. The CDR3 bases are TGTGCCAGCCGCCCAGCGGGGCCCCAAGAGACCCAGTACTTC. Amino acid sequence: CASRPAGPQETQYF.

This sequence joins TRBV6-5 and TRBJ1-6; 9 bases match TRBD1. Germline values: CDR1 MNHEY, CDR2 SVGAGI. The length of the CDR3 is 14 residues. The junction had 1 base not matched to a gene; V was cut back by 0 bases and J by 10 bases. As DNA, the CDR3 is TGTGCCAGCAGTTACTCGACAGGGGGATCACCCCTCCACTTT. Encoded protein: CASSYSTGGSPLHF.

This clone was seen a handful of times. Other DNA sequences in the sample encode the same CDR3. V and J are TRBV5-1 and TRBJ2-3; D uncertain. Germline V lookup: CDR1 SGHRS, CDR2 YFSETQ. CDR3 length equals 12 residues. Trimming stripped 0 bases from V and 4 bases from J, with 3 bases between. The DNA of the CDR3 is TGCGCCAGCAGCTTGGGAGCAGATACGCAGTATTTT. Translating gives CASSLGADTQYF.

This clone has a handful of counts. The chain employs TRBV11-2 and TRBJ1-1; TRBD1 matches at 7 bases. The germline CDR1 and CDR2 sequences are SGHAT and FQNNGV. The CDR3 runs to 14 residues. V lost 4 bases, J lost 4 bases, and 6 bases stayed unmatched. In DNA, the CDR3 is TGTGCCAGCAGCTCGGGGACAGTAGGCACTGAAGCTTTCTTT. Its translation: CASSSGTVGTEAFF.

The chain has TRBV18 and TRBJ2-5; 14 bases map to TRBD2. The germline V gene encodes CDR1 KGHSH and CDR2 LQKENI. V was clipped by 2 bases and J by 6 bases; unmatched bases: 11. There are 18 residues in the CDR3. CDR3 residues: CASSPSGTSGSSRKTQYF. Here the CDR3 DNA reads TGTGCCAGCTCACCATCCGGGACTAGCGGGAGCAGTAGAAAGACCCAGTACTTC.

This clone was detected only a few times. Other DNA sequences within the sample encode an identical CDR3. CDR3 DNA: TGTGCCAGCAGCTTTAGACTAGCGGGGGGCACAGATACGCAGTATTTT. It yields the protein CASSFRLAGGTDTQYF. The gene calls are TRBV5-4 and TRBJ2-3; TRBD2 aligns across 12 bases. The CDR3 has 16 amino acids. Germline V gene sequence: CDR1 SGHNT, CDR2 YYREEE (reference sequence). J lost 1 base, V lost 2 bases, and 2 bases had no gene match.

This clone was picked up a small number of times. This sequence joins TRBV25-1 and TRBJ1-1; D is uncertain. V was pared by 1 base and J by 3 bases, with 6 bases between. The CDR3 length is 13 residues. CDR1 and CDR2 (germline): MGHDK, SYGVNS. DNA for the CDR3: TGTGCCAGCAGTGAATCGGAGTACACTGAAGCTTTCTTT. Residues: CASSESEYTEAFF.

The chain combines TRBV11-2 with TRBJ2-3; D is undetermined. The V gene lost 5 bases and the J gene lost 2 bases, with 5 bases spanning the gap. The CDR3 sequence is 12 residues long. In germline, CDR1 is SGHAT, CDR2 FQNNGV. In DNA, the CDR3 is TGTGCCAGCAGCCATTACACAGATACGCAGTATTTT. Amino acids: CASSHYTDTQYF.

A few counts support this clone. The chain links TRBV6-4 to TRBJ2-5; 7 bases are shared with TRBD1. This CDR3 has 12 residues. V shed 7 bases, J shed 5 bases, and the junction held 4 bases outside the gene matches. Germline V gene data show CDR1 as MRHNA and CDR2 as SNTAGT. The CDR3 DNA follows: TGTGCCAGCACCAAGACAGGGGAGACCCAGTACTTC. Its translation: CASTKTGETQYF.

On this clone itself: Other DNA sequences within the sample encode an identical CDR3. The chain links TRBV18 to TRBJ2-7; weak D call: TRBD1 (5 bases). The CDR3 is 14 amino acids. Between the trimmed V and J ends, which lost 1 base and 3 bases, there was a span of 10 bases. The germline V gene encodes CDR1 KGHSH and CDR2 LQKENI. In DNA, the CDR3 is TGTGCCAGCTCACCACGTGACAGAGTCTACGAGCAGTACTTC. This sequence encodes CASSPRDRVYEQYF.

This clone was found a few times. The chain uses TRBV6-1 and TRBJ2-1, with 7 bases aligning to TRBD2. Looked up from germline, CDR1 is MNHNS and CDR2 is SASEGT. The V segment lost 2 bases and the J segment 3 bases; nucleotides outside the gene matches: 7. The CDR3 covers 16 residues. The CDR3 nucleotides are TGTGCCAGCAGTGAACGGGCAGCGGGGTACTACAATGAGCAGTTCTTC. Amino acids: CASSERAAGYYNEQFF.

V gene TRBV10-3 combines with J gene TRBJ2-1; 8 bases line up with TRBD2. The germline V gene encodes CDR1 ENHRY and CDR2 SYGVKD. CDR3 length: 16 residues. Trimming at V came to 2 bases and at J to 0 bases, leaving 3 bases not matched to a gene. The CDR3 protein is CAISERGGSSYNEQFF. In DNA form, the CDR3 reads TGTGCCATCAGTGAGCGCGGGGGGAGCTCCTACAATGAGCAGTTCTTC.

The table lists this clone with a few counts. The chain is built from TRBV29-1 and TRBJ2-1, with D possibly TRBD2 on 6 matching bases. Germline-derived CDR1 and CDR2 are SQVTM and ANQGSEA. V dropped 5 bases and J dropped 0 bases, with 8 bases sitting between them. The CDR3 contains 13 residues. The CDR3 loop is CSVPGSSYNEQFF. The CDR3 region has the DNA TGCAGCGTTCCCGGGAGCTCCTACAATGAGCAGTTCTTC.

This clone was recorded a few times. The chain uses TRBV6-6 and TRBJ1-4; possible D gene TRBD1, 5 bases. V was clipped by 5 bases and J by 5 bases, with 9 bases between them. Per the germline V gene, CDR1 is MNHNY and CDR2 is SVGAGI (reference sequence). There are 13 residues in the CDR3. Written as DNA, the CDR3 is TGTGCCAGCAGTATAGACAGCAATGAAAAACTGTTTTTT. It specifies CASSIDSNEKLFF.

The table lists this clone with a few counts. The CDR3 region has the DNA TGCGCCAGCAGCCCCGGACAGGGGACTCTGGCAGATACGCAGTATTTT. Translation gives CASSPGQGTLADTQYF. The V call is TRBV5-1, the J call TRBJ2-3; the match to TRBD1 covers 9 bases. Germline CDR1 SGHRS, CDR2 YFSETQ. This CDR3 contains 16 residues. V lost 4 bases, J lost 4 bases, and 10 bases stayed unmatched.